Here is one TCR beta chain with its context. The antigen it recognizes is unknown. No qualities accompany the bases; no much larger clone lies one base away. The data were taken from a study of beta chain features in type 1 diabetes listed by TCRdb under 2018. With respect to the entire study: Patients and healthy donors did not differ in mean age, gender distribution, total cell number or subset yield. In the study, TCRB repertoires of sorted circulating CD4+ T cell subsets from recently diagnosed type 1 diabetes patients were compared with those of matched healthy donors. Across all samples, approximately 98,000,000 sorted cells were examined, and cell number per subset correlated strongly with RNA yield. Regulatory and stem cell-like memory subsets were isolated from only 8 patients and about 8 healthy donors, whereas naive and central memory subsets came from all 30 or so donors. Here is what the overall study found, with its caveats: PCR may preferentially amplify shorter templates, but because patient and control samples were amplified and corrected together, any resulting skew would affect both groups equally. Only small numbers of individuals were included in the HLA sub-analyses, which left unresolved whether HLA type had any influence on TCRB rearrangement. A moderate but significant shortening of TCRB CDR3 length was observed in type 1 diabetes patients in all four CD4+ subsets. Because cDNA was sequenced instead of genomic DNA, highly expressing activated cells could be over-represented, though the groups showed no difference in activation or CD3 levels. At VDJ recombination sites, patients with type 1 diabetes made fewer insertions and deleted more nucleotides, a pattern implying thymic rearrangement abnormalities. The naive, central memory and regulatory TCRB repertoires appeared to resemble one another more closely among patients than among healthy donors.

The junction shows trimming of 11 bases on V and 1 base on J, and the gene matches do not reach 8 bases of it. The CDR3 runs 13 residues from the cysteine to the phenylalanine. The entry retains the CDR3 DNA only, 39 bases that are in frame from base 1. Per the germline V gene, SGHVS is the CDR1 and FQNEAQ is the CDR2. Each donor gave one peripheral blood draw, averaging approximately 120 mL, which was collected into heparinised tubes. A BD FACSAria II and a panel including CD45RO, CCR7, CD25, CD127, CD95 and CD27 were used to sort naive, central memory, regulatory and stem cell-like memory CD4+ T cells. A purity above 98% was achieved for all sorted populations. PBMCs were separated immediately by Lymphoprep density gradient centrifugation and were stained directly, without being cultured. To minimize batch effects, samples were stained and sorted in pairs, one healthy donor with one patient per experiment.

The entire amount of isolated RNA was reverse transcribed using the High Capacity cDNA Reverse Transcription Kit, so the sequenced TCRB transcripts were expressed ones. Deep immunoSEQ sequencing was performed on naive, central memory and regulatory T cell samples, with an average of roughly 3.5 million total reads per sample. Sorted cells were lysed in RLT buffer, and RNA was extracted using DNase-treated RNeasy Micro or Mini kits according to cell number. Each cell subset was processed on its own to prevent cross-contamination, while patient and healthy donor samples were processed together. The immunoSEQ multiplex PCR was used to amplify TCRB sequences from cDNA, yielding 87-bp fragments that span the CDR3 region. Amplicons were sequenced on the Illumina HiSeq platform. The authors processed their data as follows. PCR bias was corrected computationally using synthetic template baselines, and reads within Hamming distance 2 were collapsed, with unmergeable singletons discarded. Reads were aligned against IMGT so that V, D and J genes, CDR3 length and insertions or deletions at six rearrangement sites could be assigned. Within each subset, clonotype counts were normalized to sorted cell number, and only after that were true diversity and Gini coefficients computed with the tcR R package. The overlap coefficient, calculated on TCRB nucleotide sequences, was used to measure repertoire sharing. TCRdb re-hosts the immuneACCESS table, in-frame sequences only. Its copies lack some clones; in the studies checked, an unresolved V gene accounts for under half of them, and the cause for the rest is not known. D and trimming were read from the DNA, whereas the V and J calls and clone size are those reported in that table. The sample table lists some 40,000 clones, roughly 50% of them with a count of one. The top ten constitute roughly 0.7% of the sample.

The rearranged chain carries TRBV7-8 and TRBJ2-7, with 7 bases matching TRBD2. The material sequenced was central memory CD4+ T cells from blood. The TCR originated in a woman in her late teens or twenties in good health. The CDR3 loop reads CAQAGSGSYEQYF. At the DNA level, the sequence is TGTGCCCAAGCGGGGTCGGGGTCCTACGAGCAGTACTTC.